These 21 T cell receptor beta chains share one sample of origin, sequenced in a study of blood T cell repertoires in COVID-19. Some clones are missing from TCRdb's copy, which holds only in-frame ones; the method was immunoSEQ multiplex PCR. Of approximately 530,000 clones listed, roughly nine tenths are singletons. The specimen sequenced was peripheral blood. Receptors originate from a woman aged 50 to 65 with COVID-19, enrolled during active disease.

V gene TRBV28 combines with J gene TRBJ2-3; the D gene is possibly TRBD2 (7 bases). The CDR3 is made up of 14 amino acids. The germline gives CDR1 MDHEN, CDR2 SYDVKM. Between the trimmed V and J ends, which lost 4 bases and 2 bases, there was a span of 10 bases. CDR3 in DNA: TGTGCCAGCAGTTCTGCGGGGGCCACAGATACGCAGTATTTT. It is translated as CASSSAGATDTQYF.

The chain combines TRBV12-3 or TRBV12-4 with TRBJ1-6, with D possibly matching TRBD1 (5 bases). This CDR3 region has 13 residues. The ends were cut back, 7 bases at V and 7 bases at J, with 11 bases in the middle. As DNA, the CDR3 is TGTGCCAGCACCTGGGGCTTCAATTCACCCCTCCACTTT. Translated, it gives CASTWGFNSPLHF.

The rearrangement joins TRBV30 to TRBJ2-5, with 13 bases matching TRBD2. This CDR3 contains 13 residues. Unmatched junction bases numbered 0, after V lost 1 base and J lost 7 bases. Looked up from germline, CDR1 is GTSNPN and CDR2 is SVGIG (reference sequence). The CDR3 sequence: CAWSGTSGGTQYF. The DNA of the CDR3 is TGTGCCTGGAGTGGGACTAGCGGGGGGACCCAGTACTTC. The complete variable domain, with remaining parts taken from reference TRBV30 and TRBJ2-5, reads SQTIHQWPATLVQPVGSPLSLECTVEGTSNPNLYWYRQAAGRGLQLLFYSVGIGQISSEVPQNLSASRPQDRQFILSSKKLLLSDSGFYLCAWSGTSGGTQYFGPGTRLLVL.

A single count supports this clone. J is TRBJ1-1 and V is TRBV5-1, with D perhaps matching TRBD1 (6 bases). CDR3 size: 13 residues. Germline assignment: CDR1 SGHRS and CDR2 YFSETQ. V was shortened by 0 bases and J by 4 bases, with 7 bases between the two germline ends. The CDR3 nucleotides read TGCGCCAGCAGCTTGGGACAGGCCACTGAAGCTTTCTTT. As protein: CASSLGQATEAFF.

The V gene is TRBV28, the J gene TRBJ1-2; D gene ambiguous. Trimming pared 6 bases from V and 4 bases from J, leaving 18 bases between. This CDR3 contains 15 residues. Germline V CDR1 and CDR2: MDHEN, SYDVKM. CDR3: CASSRRERRSYGYTF. The CDR3 bases are TGTGCCAGCAGCAGACGGGAACGTAGAAGCTATGGCTACACCTTC.

The rearrangement links TRBV3-1 (or the pseudogene TRBV3-2) to TRBJ2-1; D unclear. Trimming pared 0 bases from V and 2 bases from J, leaving 8 bases between. The CDR3 spans 15 residues. Germline CDR1 reads LGHDT; CDR2 reads YNNKEL (reference sequence). The CDR3 DNA reads as TGTGCCAGCAGCCAAGACCAAACACCCTACAATGAGCAGTTCTTC. This codes for CASSQDQTPYNEQFF.

The chain combines TRBV4-2 with TRBJ2-3; 13 bases match TRBD2. The CDR3 covers 17 residues. Germline V gene sequence: CDR1 LGHNA, CDR2 YNFKEQ. After removal of 4 bases from V and 8 bases from J, the junction contained 12 bases not matched to a gene. The CDR3 DNA reads as TGTGCCAGCAGCCCAATACTAGCGGGGGGGACGGTACGTACGCAGTATTTT. Protein: CASSPILAGGTVRTQYF.

The chain carries TRBV25-1 and TRBJ2-7, with D possibly being TRBD1 (5 bases). Per germline, CDR1 MGHDK and CDR2 SYGVNS. V was shortened by 2 bases and J by 4 bases, with 9 bases between the two germline ends. CDR3 length: 13 amino acids. CDR3 nucleotides: TGTGCCAGCAGTGAACGACAGTCATACGAGCAGTACTTC. This codes for CASSERQSYEQYF.

The genes are TRBV7-3 and TRBJ2-6; D is uncertain. CDR3 length equals 15 residues. Trimming took 2 bases from V and 2 from J, leaving 7 bases between them. Germline CDR1 is SGHTA and CDR2 is FQGTGA. The CDR3 bases are TGTGCCAGCAGCTTATCGCGCGCTGGGGCCAACGTCCTGACTTTC. Residues: CASSLSRAGANVLTF.

This chain connects TRBV19 to TRBJ1-2; D gene uncertain. Germline-derived CDR1 and CDR2 are LNHDA and SQIVND (reference sequence). This CDR3 comprises 14 residues. V was shortened by 4 bases and J by 0 bases, with 9 bases between the two germline ends. The CDR3 spells CASSKRDTNYGYTF. The CDR3 bases are TGTGCCAGTAGTAAGAGGGATACTAACTATGGCTACACCTTC.

This clone was observed a single time. V is TRBV7-3 and J is TRBJ2-3, with D tentatively TRBD1 (6 bases). With 4 bases removed from V and 3 bases from J, the gap between germline ends came to 11 bases. This CDR3 is 14 amino acids long. Germline assignment: CDR1 SGHTA and CDR2 FQGTGA. The CDR3 nucleotides are TGTGCCAGCAGCTCCTCAGGGGCTACAGATACGCAGTATTTT. Its translation is CASSSSGATDTQYF.

V gene TRBV28 combines with J gene TRBJ1-1; D gene ambiguous. The V end was cut by 3 bases, the J end by 10 bases, with 15 bases between. CDR1 and CDR2 (germline): MDHEN, SYDVKM. CDR3 length: 13 amino acids. The CDR3, as DNA: TGTGCCAGCAGTTTCGGTTCAGCCCCAGGAGCTTTCTTT. Amino acid sequence: CASSFGSAPGAFF.

V usage is TRBV2 and J usage is TRBJ2-3; D perhaps matches TRBD2 (5 bases). The V gene's germline CDR1 is SNHLY and CDR2 FYNNEI. V lost 5 bases and J lost 6, with 12 bases in between. The CDR3 covers 13 residues. CDR3 sequence (DNA): TGTGCCAGCAGTCGGGCCGGGGAGGATACGCAGTATTTT. Protein: CASSRAGEDTQYF.

The genes are TRBV19 and TRBJ1-1, with a tentative D call TRBD1 (5 bases). There are 15 residues in the CDR3. V gave up 4 bases and J gave up 1 base, with 13 bases separating them. Germline V gene sequence: CDR1 LNHDA, CDR2 SQIVND (reference sequence). The CDR3 DNA sequence: TGTGCCAGTAGTAAGAGCAGGGTAGCGAACACTGAAGCTTTCTTT. This sequence encodes CASSKSRVANTEAFF.

The chain recombines TRBV5-6 with TRBJ1-3; 7 nucleotides agree with TRBD1. Germline-derived CDR1 and CDR2 are SGHDT and YYEEEE. There are 14 residues in the CDR3. V was pared by 4 bases and J by 7 bases, with 8 bases of the junction left unmatched. CDR3 sequence reads: CASSEIDRDNTIYF. CDR3 DNA sequence: TGTGCCAGCAGCGAGATAGACAGGGACAACACCATATATTTT.

In its sample, this clone was seen once. The rearrangement links TRBV10-3 to TRBJ2-7; D is perhaps TRBD2 (5 bases). The CDR3 covers 14 residues. Germline V CDR1 and CDR2: ENHRY, SYGVKD. The CDR3 DNA reads TGTGCGATCCGGGAAACTGTTGGGTCCTACGAGCAGTACTTC. Protein product: CAIRETVGSYEQYF.

The rearrangement uses TRBV4-2 and TRBJ1-2; D is ambiguous. Per the germline V gene, CDR1 is LGHNA and CDR2 is YNFKEQ. Trimming took 1 base from V and 8 from J, leaving 8 bases between them. The CDR3 runs to 12 residues. The CDR3 region is CASSQGARGYTF. For the CDR3, the DNA is TGTGCCAGCAGCCAAGGGGCACGGGGCTACACCTTC.

The chain combines TRBV10-2 with TRBJ2-7, with 8 bases aligning to TRBD1. With V trimmed by 7 bases and J by 5 bases, 10 bases remained unmatched. CDR1 is WSHSY, CDR2 SAAADI, per germline. This CDR3 has 14 residues. Here the CDR3 reads CASTLDRVNNEQYF. The CDR3 DNA reads as TGCGCCAGCACCCTGGACAGGGTCAACAACGAGCAGTACTTC.

The chain combines TRBV29-1 with TRBJ2-3; the match to TRBD1 covers 7 bases. The CDR3 spans 15 residues. CDR1 is SQVTM and CDR2 is ANQGSEA in the germline V gene. Trimming cost V 4 bases and J 4 bases; bases outside gene matches: 11. For the CDR3, the DNA is TGCAGCGTTGGTCGACAGGGAATGATCGCAGATACGCAGTATTTT. Translating it yields CSVGRQGMIADTQYF.

The rearrangement links TRBV12-3 or TRBV12-4 to TRBJ1-4, with D hard to call. The CDR3 length is 13 residues. V gave up 1 base and J gave up 8 bases, with 8 bases separating them. CDR3 in amino acids: CASSLEPGEKLFF. CDR3 nucleotides: TGTGCCAGCAGTTTAGAACCGGGAGAAAAACTGTTTTTT.

The chain couples TRBV5-1 to TRBJ1-1; D is perhaps TRBD1 (5 bases). Germline values: CDR1 SGHRS, CDR2 YFSETQ. The CDR3 sequence is 15 residues long. With 0 bases removed from V and 3 bases from J, the gap between germline ends came to 12 bases. CDR3 in amino acids: CASSLAGGTHTEAFF. Here the CDR3 DNA reads TGCGCCAGCAGCTTGGCCGGGGGGACCCACACTGAAGCTTTCTTT.